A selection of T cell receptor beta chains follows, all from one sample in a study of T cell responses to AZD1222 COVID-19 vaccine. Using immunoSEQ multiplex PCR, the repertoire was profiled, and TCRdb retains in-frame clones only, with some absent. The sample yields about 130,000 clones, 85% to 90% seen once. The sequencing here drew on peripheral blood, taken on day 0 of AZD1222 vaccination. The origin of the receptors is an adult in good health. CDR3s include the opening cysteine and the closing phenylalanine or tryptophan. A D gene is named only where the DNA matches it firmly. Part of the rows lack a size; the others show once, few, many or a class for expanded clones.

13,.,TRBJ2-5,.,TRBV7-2,TGTGCCAGCAGTTCCTCCCCGAGAGAGACCCAGTACTTC,CASSSSPRETQYF
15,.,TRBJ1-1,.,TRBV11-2,TGTGCCAGCAGCTCTTTCGGCGCGAAGGGTTCGAGGGCTTTCTTT,CASSSFGAKGSRAFF
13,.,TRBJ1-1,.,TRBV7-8,TGTGCCAGCAGCGTCGACACGAACACTGAAGCTTTCTTT,CASSVDTNTEAFF
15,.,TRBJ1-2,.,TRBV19,TGTGCCAGTAGGCGTATCCTGACTGAAAACTATGGCTACACCTTC,CASRRILTENYGYTF
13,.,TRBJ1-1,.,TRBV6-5,TGTGCCAGCAGTTACGCGGGGAACACTGAAGCTTTCTTT,CASSYAGNTEAFF
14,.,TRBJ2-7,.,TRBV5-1,TGCGCCAGCAACACAGGAGGGAATTCCTACGAGCAGTACTTC,CASNTGGNSYEQYF
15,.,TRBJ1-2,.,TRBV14,TGTGCCAGCAGCCAACAGGTCACCCCTAACTATGGCTACACCTTC,CASSQQVTPNYGYTF
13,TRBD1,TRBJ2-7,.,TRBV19,TGTGCCAGTAGTATGGACAGGGCGTACGAGCAGTACTTC,CASSMDRAYEQYF
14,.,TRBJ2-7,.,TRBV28,TGTGCCAGCAGACGTAGGGGGTTAAGCTACGAGCAGTACTTC,CASRRRGLSYEQYF
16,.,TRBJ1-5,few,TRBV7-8,TGTGCCAGCAGCTTACGACCCCCGGAGCGCAATCAGCCCCAGCATTTT,CASSLRPPERNQPQHF
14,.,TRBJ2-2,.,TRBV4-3,TGCGCCAGCAGCCAAGATCGGGCCGCCGGGGAGCTGTTTTTT,CASSQDRAAGELFF
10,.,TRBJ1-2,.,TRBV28,TGTGCCAGCAGTGGCTATGGCTACACCTTC,CASSGYGYTF
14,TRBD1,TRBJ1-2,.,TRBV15,TGTGCCACCAGCACGGTGACAGGGGGTTATGGCTACACCTTC,CATSTVTGGYGYTF
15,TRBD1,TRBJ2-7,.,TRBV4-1,TGCGCCAGCAGCCATTCCGGGACAGGGCTCTACGAGCAGTACTTC,CASSHSGTGLYEQYF
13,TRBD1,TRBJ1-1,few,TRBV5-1,TGCGCCAGCAGCTTGGTAGGGGGCTCTGAAGCTTTCTTT,CASSLVGGSEAFF
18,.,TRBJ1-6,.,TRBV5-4,TGTGCCAGCAGACCCGGGGGTGTCGGGAGCTCCTATAATTCACCCCTCCACTTT,CASRPGGVGSSYNSPLHF
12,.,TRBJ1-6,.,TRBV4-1,TGCGCCAGCAGCCAAGAGCCGGGGCCCCTCCACTTT,CASSQEPGPLHF
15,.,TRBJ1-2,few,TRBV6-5,TGTGCCAGCACCTCCCCAGGCAGGCCCGCCTATGGCTACACCTTC,CASTSPGRPAYGYTF
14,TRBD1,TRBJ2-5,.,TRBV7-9,TGTGCCAGCAGCGCCCAGGGACAGCAAGAGACCCAGTACTTC,CASSAQGQQETQYF
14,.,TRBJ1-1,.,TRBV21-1,TGTGCCAGCACCCCCGGTTTATTGAACACTGAAGCTTTCTTT,CASTPGLLNTEAFF
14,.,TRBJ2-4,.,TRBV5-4,TGTGCCAGCAGCTTGGGGGGGCTCAAAAACATTCAGTACTTC,CASSLGGLKNIQYF
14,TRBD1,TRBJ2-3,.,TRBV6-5,TGTGCCAGCAGTTTCTCAGGGGGCGTGGATACGCAGTATTTT,CASSFSGGVDTQYF
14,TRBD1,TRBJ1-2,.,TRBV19,TGTGCCAGCAGTACGGGACAGGCTTACTATGGCTACACCTTC,CASSTGQAYYGYTF
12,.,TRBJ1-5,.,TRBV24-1,TGTGCCACCAGTGAAGGTGGTGCGGCCCAGCATTTT,CATSEGGAAQHF
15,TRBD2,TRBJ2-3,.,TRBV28,TGTGCCAGCAGGGGCGGGGGGGCCCCCACAGATACGCAGTATTTT,CASRGGGAPTDTQYF